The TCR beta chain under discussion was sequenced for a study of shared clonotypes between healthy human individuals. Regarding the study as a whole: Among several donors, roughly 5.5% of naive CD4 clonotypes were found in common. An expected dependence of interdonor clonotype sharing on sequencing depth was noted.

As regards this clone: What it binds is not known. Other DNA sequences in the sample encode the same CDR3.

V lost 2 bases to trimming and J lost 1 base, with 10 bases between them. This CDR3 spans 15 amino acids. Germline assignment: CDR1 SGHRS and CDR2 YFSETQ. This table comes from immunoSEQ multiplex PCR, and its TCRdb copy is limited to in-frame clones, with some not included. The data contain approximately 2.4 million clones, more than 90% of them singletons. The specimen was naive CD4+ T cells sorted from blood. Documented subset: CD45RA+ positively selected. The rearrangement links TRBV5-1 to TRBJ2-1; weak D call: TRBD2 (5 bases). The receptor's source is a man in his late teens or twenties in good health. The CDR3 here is CASSFGGGSYNEQFF. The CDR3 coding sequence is TGCGCCAGCAGCTTCGGCGGAGGTTCCTACAATGAGCAGTTCTTC.